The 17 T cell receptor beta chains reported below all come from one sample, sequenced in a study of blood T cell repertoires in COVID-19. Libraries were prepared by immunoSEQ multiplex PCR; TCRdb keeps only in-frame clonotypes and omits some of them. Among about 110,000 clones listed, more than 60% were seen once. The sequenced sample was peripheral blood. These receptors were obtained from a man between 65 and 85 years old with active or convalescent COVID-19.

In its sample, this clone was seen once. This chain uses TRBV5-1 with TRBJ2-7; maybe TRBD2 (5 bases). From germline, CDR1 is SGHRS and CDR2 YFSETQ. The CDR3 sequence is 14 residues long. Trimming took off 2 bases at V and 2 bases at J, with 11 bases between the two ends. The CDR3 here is CASSLNPGTYEQYF. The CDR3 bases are TGCGCCAGCAGCTTAAACCCGGGAACCTACGAGCAGTACTTC.

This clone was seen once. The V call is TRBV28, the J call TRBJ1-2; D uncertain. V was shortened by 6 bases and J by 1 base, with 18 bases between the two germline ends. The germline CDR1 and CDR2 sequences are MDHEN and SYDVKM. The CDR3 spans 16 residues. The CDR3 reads CASSRLGRGFNYGYTF. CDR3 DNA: TGTGCCAGCAGCCGTCTTGGGCGCGGGTTTAACTATGGCTACACCTTC.

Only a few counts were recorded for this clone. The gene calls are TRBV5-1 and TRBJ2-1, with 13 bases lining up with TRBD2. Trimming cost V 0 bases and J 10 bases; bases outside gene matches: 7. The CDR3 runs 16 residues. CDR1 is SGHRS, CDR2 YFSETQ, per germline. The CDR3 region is CASSLEGTSGDLEQFF. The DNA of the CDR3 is TGCGCCAGCAGCTTGGAGGGGACTAGCGGGGATTTGGAGCAGTTCTTC.

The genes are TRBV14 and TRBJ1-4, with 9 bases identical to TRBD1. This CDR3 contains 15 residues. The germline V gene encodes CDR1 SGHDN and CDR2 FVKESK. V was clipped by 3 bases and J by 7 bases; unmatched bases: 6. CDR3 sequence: CASSQLTGGGEKLFF. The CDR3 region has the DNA TGTGCCAGCAGCCAGCTGACAGGGGGTGGTGAAAAACTGTTTTTT.

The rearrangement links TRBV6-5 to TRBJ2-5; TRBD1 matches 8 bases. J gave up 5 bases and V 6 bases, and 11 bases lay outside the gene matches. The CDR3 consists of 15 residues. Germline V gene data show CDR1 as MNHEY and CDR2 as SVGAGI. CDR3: CASSRVQGATETQYF. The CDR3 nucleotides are TGTGCCAGCAGCCGCGTCCAGGGGGCGACGGAGACCCAGTACTTC.

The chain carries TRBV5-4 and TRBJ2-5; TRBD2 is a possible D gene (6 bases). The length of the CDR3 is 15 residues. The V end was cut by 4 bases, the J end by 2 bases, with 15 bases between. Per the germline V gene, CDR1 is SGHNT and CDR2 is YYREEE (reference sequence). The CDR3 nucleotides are TGTGCCAGCAGCGGAGACGGGGACTTTCAAGAGACCCAGTACTTC. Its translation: CASSGDGDFQETQYF. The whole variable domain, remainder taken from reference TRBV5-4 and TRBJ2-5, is ETGVTQSPTHLIKTRGQQVTLRCSSQSGHNTVSWYQQALGQGPQFIFQYYREEENGRGNFPPRFSGLQFPNYSSELNVNALELDDSALYLCASSGDGDFQETQYFGPGTRLLVL.

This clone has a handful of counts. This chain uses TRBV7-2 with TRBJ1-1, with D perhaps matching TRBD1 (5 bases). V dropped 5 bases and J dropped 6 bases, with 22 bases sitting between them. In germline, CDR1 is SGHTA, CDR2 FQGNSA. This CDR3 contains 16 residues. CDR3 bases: TGTGCCAGCAGCCCCGTGTGGGGGGGAAGGAGGGCTGAAGCTTTCTTT. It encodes CASSPVWGGRRAEAFF.

The DNA of the CDR3 is TGTGCCAGCAGGGGGACAGGGGTTGAGCAGTACTTC. It is translated as CASRGTGVEQYF. The V call is TRBV7-9, the J call TRBJ2-7; 10 positions match TRBD1. The V gene end was trimmed by 6 bases and the J gene end by 7 bases; junction bases not matched to a gene: 3. Germline CDR1 SEHNR, CDR2 FQNEAQ (reference sequence). The CDR3 runs to 12 residues.

The CDR3 reads CASSPRTGEYNEQFF. The CDR3 DNA follows: TGCGCCAGCAGTCCACGGACAGGGGAGTACAATGAGCAGTTCTTC. The chain recombines TRBV5-1 with TRBJ2-1, with TRBD1 identical over 9 bases. In germline, CDR1 is SGHRS, CDR2 YFSETQ. The CDR3 sequence is 15 residues long. Germline trimming cut 5 bases from V and 4 bases from J; bases unmatched to any gene: 7. Complete variable domain (other parts from reference TRBV5-1 and TRBJ2-1): KAGVTQTPRYLIKTRGQQVTLSCSPISGHRSVSWYQQTPGQGLQFLFEYFSETQRNKGNFPGRFSGRQFSNSRSEMNVSTLELGDSALYLCASSPRTGEYNEQFFGPGTRLTVL.

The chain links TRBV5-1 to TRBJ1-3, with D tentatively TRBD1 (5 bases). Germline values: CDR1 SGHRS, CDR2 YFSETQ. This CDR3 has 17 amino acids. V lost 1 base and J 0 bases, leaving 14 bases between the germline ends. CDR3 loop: CASSLSLGGNSGNTIYF. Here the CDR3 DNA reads TGCGCCAGCAGCTTGTCCCTCGGGGGGAACTCTGGAAACACCATATATTTT.

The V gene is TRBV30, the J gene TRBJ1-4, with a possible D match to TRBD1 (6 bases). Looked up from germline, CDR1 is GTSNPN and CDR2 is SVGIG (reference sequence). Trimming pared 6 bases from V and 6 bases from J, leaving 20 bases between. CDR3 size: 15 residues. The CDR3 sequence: CACIDRRRDHEKLFF. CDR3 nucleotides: TGTGCCTGTATTGACAGGAGACGGGATCATGAAAAACTGTTTTTT.

CDR3 DNA sequence: TGTGCCAGCAGTGAACAGGGGATTACTGAAGCTTTCTTT. Protein product: CASSEQGITEAFF. This chain uses TRBV25-1 with TRBJ1-1, with D tentatively TRBD1 (6 bases). The CDR3 runs 13 residues. V dropped 2 bases and J dropped 5 bases, with 9 bases sitting between them. Germline V gives CDR1 MGHDK, CDR2 SYGVNS.

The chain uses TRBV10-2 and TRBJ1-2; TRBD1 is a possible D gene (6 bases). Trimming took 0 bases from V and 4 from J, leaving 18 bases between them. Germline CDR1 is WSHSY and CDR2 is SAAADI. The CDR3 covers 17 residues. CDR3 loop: CASSESWGTSAPYGYTF. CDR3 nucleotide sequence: TGCGCCAGCAGTGAGTCGTGGGGGACATCTGCGCCCTATGGCTACACCTTC.

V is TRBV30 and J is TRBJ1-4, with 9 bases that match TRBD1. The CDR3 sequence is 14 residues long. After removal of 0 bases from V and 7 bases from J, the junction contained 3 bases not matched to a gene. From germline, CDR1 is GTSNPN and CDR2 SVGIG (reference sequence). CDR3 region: CAWSVTGGTEKLFF. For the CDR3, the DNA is TGTGCCTGGAGTGTGACAGGGGGGACTGAAAAACTGTTTTTT. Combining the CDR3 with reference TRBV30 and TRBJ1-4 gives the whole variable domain SQTIHQWPATLVQPVGSPLSLECTVEGTSNPNLYWYRQAAGRGLQLLFYSVGIGQISSEVPQNLSASRPQDRQFILSSKKLLLSDSGFYLCAWSVTGGTEKLFFGSGTQLSVL.

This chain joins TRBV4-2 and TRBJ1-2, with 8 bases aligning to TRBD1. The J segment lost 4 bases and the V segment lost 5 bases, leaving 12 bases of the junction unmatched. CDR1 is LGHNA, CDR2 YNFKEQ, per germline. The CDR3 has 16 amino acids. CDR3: CASSGVQGARGYGYTF. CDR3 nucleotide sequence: TGTGCCAGCAGCGGCGTTCAGGGGGCGCGGGGCTATGGCTACACCTTC.

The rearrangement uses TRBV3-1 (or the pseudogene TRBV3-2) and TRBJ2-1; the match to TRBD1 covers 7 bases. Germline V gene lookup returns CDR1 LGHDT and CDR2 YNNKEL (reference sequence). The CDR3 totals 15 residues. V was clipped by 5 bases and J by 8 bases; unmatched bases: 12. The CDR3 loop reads CASSTGQASVHEQFF. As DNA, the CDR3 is TGTGCCAGCAGCACCGGACAGGCTTCTGTGCATGAGCAGTTCTTC.

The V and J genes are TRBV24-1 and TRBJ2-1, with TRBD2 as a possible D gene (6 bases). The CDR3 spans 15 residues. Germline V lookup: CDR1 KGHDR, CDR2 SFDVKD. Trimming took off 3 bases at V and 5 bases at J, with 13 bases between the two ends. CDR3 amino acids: CATSDQGLFNNEQFF. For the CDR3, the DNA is TGTGCCACCAGTGATCAGGGACTTTTTAACAATGAGCAGTTCTTC.